This T cell receptor beta chain emerged from a study of regulatory T cells in long-lasting Graves disease. Study overall: Graves' patients diagnosed newly had used antithyroid drugs under 3 months.

Building of the TCR beta libraries involved iRepertoire HTBI primers and Arm-PCR of CDR3 regions. A single record per CDR3 protein comes from TCRdb applying MiXCR to the multiplex PCR reads. The data contain about 460,000 distinct CDR3 sequences, 13% to 15% of them singletons. V was shortened by 2 bases and J by 2 bases, with 13 bases between the two germline ends. The germline V gene has CDR1 ENHRY and CDR2 SYGVKD. The CDR3 runs to 15 residues. The time point: newly diagnosed GD, antithyroid drugs for less than 3 months. Extracted RNA from PBMCs served as the source of the TCR library. Study conclusions and caveats: Lower TCR diversity was seen in persistent Graves' patients than in newly diagnosed ones. Among samples with persistent disease, TRBV28, TRBJ1-2 and TRBJ2-5 were favored.

This clonotype was detected a few times. Its target is unknown. A further study also used this sample, focusing on T cells in Graves' hyperthyroidism and ophthalmopathy. That work contributes: Researchers barred patients who had uncontrolled infection, other autoimmune disease, pregnancy or lactation.

The TCR originated in a woman in her forties or fifties with Graves disease. The chain links TRBV10-3 to TRBJ2-7, with a tentative D call TRBD1 (7 bases). The material sequenced was peripheral blood mononuclear cells (PBMCs), taken at new diagnosis, from a patient treated with antithyroid drugs. Here the CDR3 reads CAISEAGQRTYEQYF. The CDR3 DNA sequence: TGTGCCATCAGTGAGGCGGGACAGCGAACCTACGAGCAGTACTTC.